One sample yielded the 18 T cell receptor beta chains listed below, sequenced in a study of technical replicates of blood from several donors. The method was immunoSEQ multiplex PCR; TCRdb's version includes in-frame clones alone and lacks a portion of them. The sample lists fewer than 100,000 clones; 90% to 95% were seen once. Specimen: T cells isolated from PBMCs. These receptors originate from a human donor in good health.

This chain connects TRBV12-5 to TRBJ2-1; D is uncertain. The CDR3 length is 15 residues. The V and J ends lost 0 bases and 6 bases respectively, with 12 bases between them. Germline V gene lookup returns CDR1 LGHNT and CDR2 FRNRAP. CDR3 coding DNA: TGTGCTAGTGGTTTGGTAGTTGGGCCAGTCAATGAGCAGTTCTTC. It translates to CASGLVVGPVNEQFF.

This clone showed up just once. V usage is TRBV25-1 and J usage is TRBJ1-1, with 8 bases that match TRBD1. The CDR3 spans 16 residues. Losses at the gene ends were 4 bases for V and 2 bases for J; bases not matched to a gene: 9. Germline V gene data show CDR1 as MGHDK and CDR2 as SYGVNS. The CDR3 region has the DNA TGTGCCAGCAGTGGCCGGACAGGGTTCGCAAACACTGAAGCTTTCTTT. Translated, it gives CASSGRTGFANTEAFF.

This chain connects TRBV11-1 to TRBJ2-1; 10 nucleotides agree with TRBD1. J gave up 7 bases and V 5 bases, and 8 bases lay outside the gene matches. The CDR3 extends over 15 amino acids. Germline CDR1 and CDR2: SGHAT and FQDESV (reference sequence). CDR3 coding DNA: TGTGCCAGCAGCCACGGACAGGGGGTTAAGAATGAGCAGTTCTTC. Its protein product is CASSHGQGVKNEQFF.

The rearrangement links TRBV6-5 to TRBJ1-3, with D tentatively TRBD1 (5 bases). Trimming stripped 5 bases from V and 3 bases from J, with 11 bases between. The germline V gene has CDR1 MNHEY and CDR2 SVGAGI. The CDR3 is made up of 14 amino acids. The CDR3 reads CASSRGTVGNTIYF. The CDR3 DNA sequence: TGTGCCAGCAGTCGCGGGACTGTTGGAAACACCATATATTTT.

The V call is TRBV28, the J call TRBJ2-3; the match to TRBD2 covers 8 bases. The CDR3 runs to 18 residues. J lost 3 bases, V lost 1 base, and 12 bases had no gene match. Germline V lookup: CDR1 MDHEN, CDR2 SYDVKM. CDR3 sequence reads: CASSLYPAGDQRTDTQYF. CDR3 coding DNA: TGTGCCAGCAGTTTATACCCAGCGGGAGATCAGAGAACAGATACGCAGTATTTT.

This rearrangement joins TRBV19 to TRBJ2-7; D perhaps matches TRBD2 (6 bases). The CDR3 is 14 residues long. Deletions cut 1 base from V and 5 bases from J, with 12 bases between. Germline values: CDR1 LNHDA, CDR2 SQIVND (reference sequence). The CDR3 region has the DNA TGTGCCAGTAGTATAGTGGGGGGTACGGACGAGCAGTACTTC. Protein sequence: CASSIVGGTDEQYF.

The J gene is TRBJ2-1, the V gene TRBV6-1, with TRBD1 identical over 8 bases. The V and J ends lost 7 bases and 5 bases, in that order; junction bases with no gene match: 10. The germline V gene encodes CDR1 MNHNS and CDR2 SASEGT. CDR3 size: 15 residues. CDR3 coding DNA: TGTGCCAGCAAAAAGCCCGGGACAGGAGACAATGAGCAGTTCTTC. Its protein product is CASKKPGTGDNEQFF.

V usage is TRBV9 and J usage is TRBJ2-7; 9 bases fit TRBD1. V gave up 0 bases and J gave up 6 bases; unmatched junction bases: 7. Germline V gene data show CDR1 as SGDLS and CDR2 as YYNGEE. CDR3 length: 15 amino acids. The CDR3 DNA follows: TGTGCCAGCAGCGTAGCCGGGACAGGGATCTCCGAGCAGTACTTC. Translated, it gives CASSVAGTGISEQYF.

The chain is built from TRBV29-1 and TRBJ2-5; D call uncertain. Germline V gene data show CDR1 as SQVTM and CDR2 as ANQGSEA. Trimming took off 8 bases at V and 5 bases at J, with 21 bases between the two ends. The CDR3 covers 14 residues. This CDR3 reads CSLSTPWCLETQYF. The DNA for the CDR3 is TGCAGCCTGAGCACCCCTTGGTGTTTGGAGACCCAGTACTTC.

The chain carries TRBV19 and TRBJ1-2; D is perhaps TRBD1 (6 bases). Germline V gene data show CDR1 as LNHDA and CDR2 as SQIVND (reference sequence). With 4 bases removed from V and 6 bases from J, the gap between germline ends came to 15 bases. The CDR3 has 14 amino acids. CDR3 residues: CASSRPGVNNGYTF. CDR3 nucleotides: TGTGCCAGTAGTAGGCCAGGGGTAAATAATGGCTACACCTTC. The full variable domain, completed using reference TRBV19 and TRBJ1-2, is DGGITQSPKYLFRKEGQNVTLSCEQNLNHDAMYWYRQDPGQGLRLIYYSQIVNDFQKGDIAEGYSVSREKKESFPLTVTSAQKNPTAFYLCASSRPGVNNGYTFGSGTRLTVV.

The gene calls are TRBV5-1 and TRBJ1-5; 7 bases are shared with TRBD1. The J segment lost 0 bases and the V segment lost 2 bases, leaving 2 bases of the junction unmatched. Germline CDR1 SGHRS, CDR2 YFSETQ. CDR3 size: 15 residues. CDR3 sequence (DNA): TGCGCCAGCAGCTTTTCAGGGGGTAGCAATCAGCCCCAGCATTTT. It encodes CASSFSGGSNQPQHF.

This clone was counted once. This chain connects TRBV5-1 to TRBJ2-3; perhaps TRBD2 as D (7 bases). This CDR3 is built from 15 residues. Germline V lookup: CDR1 SGHRS, CDR2 YFSETQ. Trimming removed 0 bases from V and 2 bases from J, with 10 bases in between. CDR3 loop: CASSLAGGLTDTQYF. CDR3 DNA sequence: TGCGCCAGCAGCTTGGCGGGGGGCCTCACAGATACGCAGTATTTT.

This clone was detected only once. Its ends do not fully match the called genes, so a read error is possible. V gene TRBV7-7 combines with J gene TRBJ2-7; 9 bases agree with TRBD1. CDR3 length: 14 amino acids. Germline-derived CDR1 and CDR2 are SSHAT and FNYEAQ (reference sequence). The DNA of the CDR3 is TGTGCTAGCAGCCCCGGGACAGGGAGCTACGAGCAGTACTTC. Its protein is CASSPGTGSYEQYF. Filled out from reference TRBV7-7 and TRBJ2-7, the complete variable domain reads GAGVSQSPRYKVTKRGQDVTLRCDPISSHATLYWYQQALGQGPEFLTYFNYEAQPDKSGLPSDRFSAERPEGSISTLTIQRTEQRDSAMYRCASSPGTGSYEQYFGPGTRLTVT.

CDR3 sequence: CASSLVGTGRYEQYF. The CDR3 nucleotides read TGTGCCAGCAGCTTGGTGGGGACAGGGCGTTACGAGCAGTACTTC. This chain joins TRBV5-4 and TRBJ2-7; 9 bases line up with TRBD1. V shed 0 bases and J 4 bases; nucleotides not matched to a gene: 5. Germline V gene data show CDR1 as SGHNT and CDR2 as YYREEE (reference sequence). This CDR3 has 15 residues.

The V gene is TRBV29-1, the J gene TRBJ2-3; D is unresolved. The V and J ends lost 5 bases and 4 bases respectively, with 13 bases between them. CDR3 length: 13 amino acids. The V gene's germline CDR1 is SQVTM and CDR2 ANQGSEA. In DNA form, the CDR3 reads TGCAGCGTTCGGTTGAGGTTGGCAGATACGCAGTATTTT. Its protein is CSVRLRLADTQYF.

The chain uses TRBV7-9 and TRBJ2-7; D might be TRBD1 (6 bases). This CDR3 comprises 15 residues. In germline, CDR1 is SEHNR, CDR2 FQNEAQ (reference sequence). Trimming removed 5 bases at V and 0 bases at J, with 14 bases between. The CDR3 DNA reads TGTGCCAGCAGCCACAAGGGGGTCGGCTCCTACGAGCAGTACTTC. Amino acid sequence: CASSHKGVGSYEQYF.

This sequence joins TRBV2 and TRBJ2-3, with a weak D call TRBD2 (6 bases). The CDR3 is 16 residues long. Germline V gene lookup returns CDR1 SNHLY and CDR2 FYNNEI. V was pared by 3 bases and J by 3 bases, with 16 bases between. CDR3 DNA: TGTGCCAGCAGTGAGTCTACGGGAGAATTAACAGATACGCAGTATTTT. It specifies CASSESTGELTDTQYF.

The V call is TRBV19, the J call TRBJ2-1, with D possibly being TRBD2 (6 bases). The V end lost 3 bases, the J end lost 0 bases, and 18 bases lay between the germline ends. CDR1 is LNHDA, CDR2 SQIVND, per germline (reference sequence). This CDR3 is built from 18 residues. The CDR3 is CASSMREWGESSYNEQFF. The CDR3 DNA is TGTGCCAGTAGTATGAGAGAGTGGGGGGAGAGCTCCTACAATGAGCAGTTCTTC.